Each of the 30 T cell receptor beta chains below was sequenced from the same sample in a study of blood T cell repertoires in COVID-19. Assay: immunoSEQ multiplex PCR; the TCRdb copy retains only in-frame clones and omits some. The sample comprises around 170,000 clones, around 67% of which are singletons, and 3% rests with the top ten. Sequenced material: peripheral blood. The receptors stem from a woman of 80 years or more with acute or convalescent COVID-19.

V is TRBV19 and J is TRBJ2-7; TRBD1 matches 9 bases. J was trimmed by 5 bases and V by 7 bases; bases with no gene match: 15. CDR1 and CDR2 (germline): LNHDA, SQIVND (reference sequence). The CDR3 runs 16 residues. The DNA of the CDR3 is TGTGCCAGTAAACCCCTCTCTGGACAGGGGAGCCACGAGCAGTACTTC. Amino acids: CASKPLSGQGSHEQYF. The variable domain in full, completed from reference TRBV19 and TRBJ2-7, reads DGGITQSPKYLFRKEGQNVTLSCEQNLNHDAMYWYRQDPGQGLRLIYYSQIVNDFQKGDIAEGYSVSREKKESFPLTVTSAQKNPTAFYLCASKPLSGQGSHEQYFGPGTRLTVT.

The chain recombines TRBV24-1 with TRBJ2-6; weak D call: TRBD1 (6 bases). CDR3 length: 18 residues. The germline V gene has CDR1 KGHDR and CDR2 SFDVKD. Trimming stripped 1 base from V and 0 bases from J, with 12 bases between. For the CDR3, the DNA is TGTGCCACCAGTGATTTACAAGGACAGAGCTCTGGGGCCAACGTCCTGACTTTC. This translates into CATSDLQGQSSGANVLTF.

The chain couples TRBV5-1 to TRBJ2-2; 9 positions agree with TRBD2. The germline V gene has CDR1 SGHRS and CDR2 YFSETQ. CDR3 length equals 14 residues. Trimming removed 1 base from V and 8 bases from J; junction bases left unmatched: 3. The CDR3: CASSLRLAGGELFF. In DNA, the CDR3 is TGCGCCAGCAGCTTGAGGCTAGCGGGAGGGGAGCTGTTTTTT.

The J gene is TRBJ2-7, the V gene TRBV28; 7 bases agree with TRBD1. The germline gives CDR1 MDHEN, CDR2 SYDVKM. The CDR3 contains 15 residues. V lost 5 bases to trimming and J lost 2 bases; unmatched junction nucleotides: 9. Here the CDR3 DNA reads TGTGCCAGCAGTCCCTCTACAGGGGCGACCTACGAGCAGTACTTC. Its protein product is CASSPSTGATYEQYF.

CDR3 sequence (DNA): TGTGCCAGCAGTTTAAGATCAGCCGGAGTCGGCTCTGGAAACACCATATATTTT. It specifies CASSLRSAGVGSGNTIYF. The rearrangement joins TRBV27 to TRBJ1-3; D gene uncertain. From germline, CDR1 is MNHEY and CDR2 SMNVEV (reference sequence). This CDR3 is 18 amino acids long. V dropped 2 bases and J dropped 0 bases, with 17 bases sitting between them.

This clone came up once. This rearrangement joins TRBV7-9 to TRBJ2-5; maybe TRBD2 (5 bases). CDR1 and CDR2 from the germline V gene are SEHNR and FQNEAQ (reference sequence). Between the trimmed V and J ends, which lost 1 base and 7 bases, there was a span of 19 bases. CDR3 size: 16 residues. The CDR3 loop reads CASSLVYGPSAGTQYF. CDR3 DNA: TGTGCCAGCAGCTTAGTCTACGGCCCTTCGGCGGGGACCCAGTACTTC.

The chain couples TRBV19 to TRBJ1-5; D is perhaps TRBD1 (5 bases). Germline CDR1 and CDR2: LNHDA and SQIVND (reference sequence). V shed 8 bases and J shed 5 bases, with 13 bases lying between them. This CDR3 is built from 13 residues. The CDR3 reads CASSEEGYQPQHF. CDR3 bases: TGTGCCAGTTCCGAGGAGGGGTATCAGCCCCAGCATTTT.

The chain carries TRBV6-1 and TRBJ1-4; no reliable D call. V gave up 0 bases and J gave up 7 bases, with 24 bases separating them. The CDR3 has 19 amino acids. Per the germline V gene, CDR1 is MNHNS and CDR2 is SASEGT. The CDR3 nucleotides read TGTGCCAGCAGTGAAGCAGGACTTTTCTGGGCCGGGAGCGGTGAAAAACTGTTTTTT. This gives the protein CASSEAGLFWAGSGEKLFF.

The chain combines TRBV5-4 with TRBJ2-5; TRBD2 matches at 16 bases. With V trimmed by 4 bases and J by 4 bases, 4 bases remained unmatched. CDR1 is SGHNT, CDR2 YYREEE, per germline (reference sequence). The CDR3 runs to 16 residues. Here the CDR3 DNA reads TGTGCCAGCAGCGCCGGGACTAGCGGGGGGGGAGAGACCCAGTACTTC. Its translation: CASSAGTSGGGETQYF.

J is TRBJ1-4 and V is TRBV4-1; 9 bases map to TRBD1. With 4 bases clipped from V and 7 bases from J, the junction kept 10 bases outside the gene matches. The CDR3 length is 16 residues. Germline CDR1 reads MGHRA; CDR2 reads YSYEKL. In DNA form, the CDR3 reads TGCGCCAGCAGCCCGTCCCGGGACAGGGACGGTGAAAAACTGTTTTTT. Amino acid sequence: CASSPSRDRDGEKLFF.

The genes are TRBV7-6 and TRBJ2-7, with 8 bases fitting TRBD2. Germline V gene sequence: CDR1 SGHVS, CDR2 FNYEAQ. The CDR3 has 16 amino acids. Losses at the gene ends were 1 base for V and 2 bases for J; bases not matched to a gene: 7. In DNA, the CDR3 is TGTGCCAGCAGCTTAGTGGCACTAGCGGAGGCCTACGAGCAGTACTTC. Translation: CASSLVALAEAYEQYF.

The chain couples TRBV3-1 (or the pseudogene TRBV3-2) to TRBJ2-2, with D perhaps matching TRBD2 (5 bases). The CDR3 sequence is 14 residues long. Germline V gene data show CDR1 as LGHDT and CDR2 as YNNKEL (reference sequence). V gave up 4 bases and J gave up 5 bases, with 11 bases separating them. Written as DNA, the CDR3 is TGTGCCAGCAGCCGGGAGAGTGGAACCGGGGAGCTGTTTTTT. It encodes CASSRESGTGELFF.

The chain employs TRBV7-2 and TRBJ2-1; D is perhaps TRBD1 (6 bases). V was trimmed by 1 base and J by 4 bases, leaving 11 bases between them. The CDR3 runs to 15 residues. From germline, CDR1 is SGHTA and CDR2 FQGNSA. Here the CDR3 DNA reads TGTGCCAGCAGCTTAGAACAGGGACGGTACAATGAGCAGTTCTTC. Its protein product is CASSLEQGRYNEQFF.

The J gene is TRBJ2-3, the V gene TRBV19; 7 nucleotides line up with TRBD2. The germline CDR1 and CDR2 sequences are LNHDA and SQIVND (reference sequence). This CDR3 has 13 amino acids. The ends lost 10 bases at V and 6 bases at J; junction bases unmatched: 10. CDR3 in amino acids: CATNSGYSDTQYF. The CDR3 bases are TGTGCCACCAATAGCGGGTATTCGGATACGCAGTATTTT.

This clone was observed a few times. The rearrangement joins TRBV4-2 to TRBJ2-7; weak D call: TRBD2 (6 bases). V lost 0 bases, J lost 3 bases, and 9 bases lay in between. Germline-derived CDR1 and CDR2 are LGHNA and YNFKEQ. There are 14 residues in the CDR3. The CDR3 protein is CASSQDLRDYEQYF. CDR3 nucleotides: TGTGCCAGCAGCCAAGACTTGCGGGACTACGAGCAGTACTTC.

The chain carries TRBV5-1 and TRBJ1-2; TRBD1 matches 8 bases. The length of the CDR3 is 14 residues. V was pared by 6 bases and J by 6 bases, with 10 bases of the junction left unmatched. The V gene's germline CDR1 is SGHRS and CDR2 YFSETQ. The CDR3 region is CASTQTGDSNGYTF. The CDR3 DNA reads as TGCGCCAGCACCCAGACAGGGGATAGTAATGGCTACACCTTC.

This sequence joins TRBV9 and TRBJ2-7; 9 nucleotides match TRBD2. There are 16 residues in the CDR3. Germline values: CDR1 SGDLS, CDR2 YYNGEE. The J segment lost 2 bases and the V segment lost 0 bases, leaving 6 bases of the junction unmatched. CDR3 loop: CASSVDPASGAYEQYF. CDR3 bases: TGTGCCAGCAGCGTAGACCCGGCTAGCGGGGCCTACGAGCAGTACTTC.

The chain joins TRBV6-5 to TRBJ2-7; the match to TRBD1 covers 7 bases. Germline V gene sequence: CDR1 MNHEY, CDR2 SVGAGI. This CDR3 comprises 14 residues. J lost 7 bases, V lost 6 bases, and 12 bases had no gene match. The CDR3 protein is CASRHSGTAREQYF. CDR3 bases: TGTGCCAGCAGGCACTCCGGGACAGCGAGGGAGCAGTACTTC.

V gene TRBV2 combines with J gene TRBJ2-7; TRBD1 agrees at 8 bases. The CDR3 has 14 residues. V shed 9 bases and J 2 bases; nucleotides not matched to a gene: 9. CDR1 is SNHLY and CDR2 is FYNNEI in the germline V gene. This chain's CDR3 is CASKMRQGTYEQYF. CDR3 in DNA: TGTGCCAGTAAGATGAGACAGGGGACCTACGAGCAGTACTTC.

This clone showed up just a few times. The CDR3 sequence: CASSRSPEQFF. The CDR3 coding sequence is TGTGCCAGCAGTAGAAGTCCTGAGCAGTTCTTC. The chain recombines TRBV7-3 with TRBJ2-1, with D uncertain. The germline CDR1 and CDR2 sequences are SGHTA and FQGTGA. This CDR3 has 11 amino acids. V was pared by 6 bases and J by 9 bases, with 9 bases between.

This chain uses TRBV5-1 with TRBJ2-2, with TRBD2 matching over 12 bases. V trimming: 7 bases; J trimming: 6 bases; junction bases outside the gene matches: 7. Germline V CDR1 and CDR2: SGHRS, YFSETQ. CDR3 size: 15 residues. CDR3 protein: CASASGRVPAGELFF. The CDR3 coding sequence is TGCGCCAGCGCTAGCGGGAGGGTACCGGCCGGGGAGCTGTTTTTT.

As for this clone: The sample has other DNA sequences that encode this CDR3 too. The chain carries TRBV7-8 and TRBJ2-5; 11 bases agree with TRBD2. CDR3 length equals 15 residues. Looked up from germline, CDR1 is SGHVS and CDR2 is FQNEAQ. V shed 4 bases, J shed 2 bases, and the junction held 3 bases outside the gene matches. Here the CDR3 DNA reads TGTGCCAGCAGCTGGGGACTAGCGGTACAAGAGACCCAGTACTTC. Translation gives CASSWGLAVQETQYF.

V and J are TRBV9 and TRBJ1-2; 8 bases fit TRBD1. Germline-derived CDR1 and CDR2 are SGDLS and YYNGEE. The CDR3 has 15 residues. Trimming removed 3 bases from V and 6 bases from J; junction bases left unmatched: 10. The DNA of the CDR3 is TGTGCCAGCAGCGGGAGGACGTCGGACAGGGATGGCTACACCTTC. This translates into CASSGRTSDRDGYTF.

V is TRBV2 and J is TRBJ1-1; D call uncertain. CDR1 is SNHLY, CDR2 FYNNEI, per germline. The CDR3 spans 14 residues. The V end was cut by 4 bases, the J end by 0 bases, with 9 bases between. This CDR3 is CASSVGGVNTEAFF. Written as DNA, the CDR3 is TGTGCCAGCAGTGTTGGAGGAGTGAACACTGAAGCTTTCTTT.

This clone was observed at least ten times. The gene calls are TRBV4-2 and TRBJ2-7; TRBD2 agrees at 7 bases. Germline CDR1 LGHNA, CDR2 YNFKEQ. CDR3 size: 16 residues. Germline trimming cut 0 bases from V and 0 bases from J; bases unmatched to any gene: 5. The CDR3 region has the DNA TGTGCCAGCAGCCAAGAAATCGGCGGGAGCTCCTACGAGCAGTACTTC. Protein sequence: CASSQEIGGSSYEQYF.

Only a few counts were recorded for this clone. This chain connects TRBV7-3 to TRBJ2-2, with D maybe TRBD1 (7 bases). V was cut by 6 bases and J by 3 bases, with 14 bases left in between. This CDR3 has 15 amino acids. Germline V lookup: CDR1 SGHTA, CDR2 FQGTGA. The CDR3 is CASSPDREDTGELFF. The DNA for the CDR3 is TGTGCCAGCAGTCCAGACAGGGAGGACACCGGGGAGCTGTTTTTT.

This chain uses TRBV2 with TRBJ2-3, with 11 positions matching TRBD2. This CDR3 is 15 amino acids long. The trim removed 7 bases at V and 6 bases at J, leaving 9 bases unmatched. Germline V gene lookup returns CDR1 SNHLY and CDR2 FYNNEI. CDR3 in amino acids: CASKILAGAGDTQYF. In nucleotides, the CDR3 is TGTGCCAGCAAAATACTAGCGGGAGCGGGCGATACGCAGTATTTT.

The chain joins TRBV6-5 to TRBJ1-1; D gene unclear. V dropped 0 bases and J dropped 5 bases, with 7 bases sitting between them. CDR3 length: 13 residues. Germline V gives CDR1 MNHEY, CDR2 SVGAGI. The CDR3 DNA sequence: TGTGCCAGCAGTTACTCGATCGGGACTGAAGCTTTCTTT. The encoded protein is CASSYSIGTEAFF.

The rearrangement uses TRBV30 and TRBJ1-1, with D perhaps TRBD1 (6 bases). Trimming cost V 2 bases and J 3 bases, with 10 bases left between them. The CDR3 loop spans 13 amino acids. CDR1 is GTSNPN, CDR2 SVGIG, per germline (reference sequence). As DNA, the CDR3 is TGTGCCTGGAGTAGGGGGTATGACACTGAAGCTTTCTTT. This sequence encodes CAWSRGYDTEAFF.

The rearrangement links TRBV27 to TRBJ2-5; 9 bases match TRBD1. This CDR3 region has 15 residues. Looked up from germline, CDR1 is MNHEY and CDR2 is SMNVEV (reference sequence). V shed 2 bases and J 5 bases; nucleotides not matched to a gene: 6. The CDR3 region has the DNA TGTGCCAGCAGTTTACGAGGGACAGGGTGGGAGACCCAGTACTTC. Its translation: CASSLRGTGWETQYF.